A single sample gave rise to the 29 T cell receptor beta chains below, sequenced in a study of cytomegalovirus exposure and HLA in healthy donors. Primers: 60 Vbeta forward and 13 Jbeta reverse. Assay: immunoSEQ multiplex PCR; the TCRdb copy retains only in-frame clones and omits some. This table holds roughly 120,000 clones, about two thirds found once. Sequenced: PBMCs. The origin of the receptors is a man aged 55 to 69 in good health and CMV-seropositive.

The rearrangement uses TRBV7-9 and TRBJ2-6; 8 bases align to TRBD1. CDR1 and CDR2 from the germline V gene are SEHNR and FQNEAQ (reference sequence). This CDR3 spans 19 amino acids. Trimming cost V 6 bases and J 0 bases; bases outside gene matches: 13. The DNA of the CDR3 is TGTGCCAGCAGTGTACCCCCGGGACAGGCATCCTCTGGGGCCAACGTCCTGACTTTC. This encodes CASSVPPGQASSGANVLTF. The variable domain in full, with the rest retrieved from reference TRBV7-9 and TRBJ2-6, is DTGVSQNPRHKITKRGQNVTFRCDPISEHNRLYWYRQTLGQGPEFLTYFQNEAQLEKSRLLSDRFSAERPKGSFSTLEIQRTEQGDSAMYLCASSVPPGQASSGANVLTFGAGSRLTVL.

The chain couples TRBV6-5 to TRBJ2-7; D may be TRBD1 (5 bases). Looked up from germline, CDR1 is MNHEY and CDR2 is SVGAGI. The CDR3 has 15 residues. With 4 bases removed from V and 4 bases from J, the gap between germline ends came to 17 bases. CDR3 in amino acids: CASSSSQEGWYEQYF. As DNA, the CDR3 is TGTGCCAGCAGTTCGTCACAGGAAGGTTGGTACGAGCAGTACTTC.

V is TRBV5-6 and J is TRBJ1-5; D remains ambiguous. Germline-derived CDR1 and CDR2 are SGHDT and YYEEEE. V dropped 2 bases and J dropped 3 bases, with 9 bases sitting between them. The CDR3 extends over 14 amino acids. The CDR3 is CASSFGDSNQPQHF. DNA for the CDR3: TGTGCCAGCAGCTTTGGAGACTCCAATCAGCCCCAGCATTTT. Together with reference TRBV5-6 and TRBJ1-5, the CDR3 gives the full variable domain: DAGVTQSPTHLIKTRGQQVTLRCSPKSGHDTVSWYQQALGQGPQFIFQYYEEEERQRGNFPDRFSGHQFPNYSSELNVNALLLGDSALYLCASSFGDSNQPQHFGDGTRLSIL.

The chain carries TRBV2 and TRBJ2-5; TRBD2 matches 8 bases. Trimming removed 10 bases from V and 4 bases from J; junction bases left unmatched: 8. The CDR3 totals 13 residues. Germline V gives CDR1 SNHLY, CDR2 FYNNEI. The CDR3 spells CATQRGSGETQYF. The CDR3 nucleotides read TGTGCCACACAGCGGGGGAGTGGAGAGACCCAGTACTTC.

This chain links TRBV5-4 with TRBJ2-1; TRBD1 is a possible D gene (6 bases). This CDR3 comprises 12 residues. Trimming removed 2 bases from V and 6 bases from J, with 6 bases in between. Germline V lookup: CDR1 SGHNT, CDR2 YYREEE (reference sequence). The CDR3, as DNA: TGTGCCAGCAGCTTAGGGGGCAATGAGCAGTTCTTC. It is translated as CASSLGGNEQFF. The variable domain in full, with the rest retrieved from reference TRBV5-4 and TRBJ2-1, is ETGVTQSPTHLIKTRGQQVTLRCSSQSGHNTVSWYQQALGQGPQFIFQYYREEENGRGNFPPRFSGLQFPNYSSELNVNALELDDSALYLCASSLGGNEQFFGPGTRLTVL.

In this sample, this clone turned up a few times. The V gene is TRBV15, the J gene TRBJ1-4; no definite D call. The CDR3 runs 15 residues. Germline lookup yields CDR1 LNHNV and CDR2 YYDKDF (reference sequence). The V end was cut by 3 bases, the J end by 6 bases, with 14 bases between. This CDR3 reads CATSSGRGYDEKLFF. In nucleotides, the CDR3 is TGTGCCACCAGCAGTGGCCGCGGGTACGATGAAAAACTGTTTTTT.

In its sample, this clone was seen once. The chain couples TRBV29-1 to TRBJ1-2; 9 nucleotides match TRBD1. Trimming took 5 bases from V and 8 from J; bases not matched to a gene: 12. Germline-derived CDR1 and CDR2 are SQVTM and ANQGSEA. The CDR3 has 14 amino acids. The CDR3: CSVSPSGTGYGYTF. In DNA form, the CDR3 reads TGCAGCGTTTCGCCTTCCGGGACAGGGTACGGCTACACCTTC.

The rearrangement links TRBV2 to TRBJ2-5, with 7 nucleotides matching TRBD1. J gave up 4 bases and V 6 bases, and 8 bases lay outside the gene matches. The germline CDR1 and CDR2 sequences are SNHLY and FYNNEI. This CDR3 spans 14 amino acids. In DNA, the CDR3 is TGTGCCAGCAGACCGGGACAGTTAAGAGAGACCCAGTACTTC. As protein: CASRPGQLRETQYF.

V gene TRBV28 combines with J gene TRBJ2-1, with D perhaps matching TRBD2 (6 bases). Germline lookup yields CDR1 MDHEN and CDR2 SYDVKM. The length of the CDR3 is 14 residues. V lost 6 bases and J lost 10, with 19 bases in between. The chain's CDR3 is CASSRLGGYTEQFF. CDR3 in DNA: TGTGCCAGCAGCCGACTAGGCGGGTATACGGAGCAGTTCTTC.

This rearrangement joins TRBV2 to TRBJ1-2; D is possibly TRBD1 (6 bases). The CDR3 consists of 13 residues. V was cut by 4 bases and J by 4 bases, with 10 bases left in between. The V gene's germline CDR1 is SNHLY and CDR2 FYNNEI. The CDR3 sequence is CASSVLRGYGYTF. The CDR3 nucleotides read TGTGCCAGCAGTGTACTCAGGGGCTATGGCTACACCTTC.

The CDR3 nucleotides are TGTGCCAGCAGTTTCAACAGGGTAATCGGGGAGCTGTTTTTT. Amino acid sequence: CASSFNRVIGELFF. The chain is built from TRBV27 and TRBJ2-2, with D possibly TRBD1 on 6 matching bases. The CDR3 totals 14 residues. Looked up from germline, CDR1 is MNHEY and CDR2 is SMNVEV (reference sequence). Trimming pared 3 bases from V and 7 bases from J, leaving 12 bases between.

This chain connects TRBV15 to TRBJ1-1; no firm D call. Trimming removed 3 bases at V and 6 bases at J, with 17 bases between. Germline values: CDR1 LNHNV, CDR2 YYDKDF (reference sequence). There are 15 residues in the CDR3. The CDR3 DNA reads TGTGCCACCAGCAGGGAGGGAAGGGAGGACGCTGAAGCTTTCTTT. Protein: CATSREGREDAEAFF. The variable domain in full, completed from reference TRBV15 and TRBJ1-1, reads DAMVIQNPRYQVTQFGKPVTLSCSQTLNHNVMYWYQQKSSQAPKLLFHYYDKDFNNEADTPDNFQSRRPNTSFCFLDIRSPGLGDTAMYLCATSREGREDAEAFFGQGTRLTVV.

This clone was picked up one time. The V call is TRBV5-6, the J call TRBJ1-4; D is possibly TRBD1 (6 bases). CDR3 size: 13 residues. The V gene's germline CDR1 is SGHDT and CDR2 YYEEEE. The V end was cut by 5 bases, the J end by 7 bases, with 12 bases between. The CDR3 loop reads CASRPQGFEKLFF. The CDR3 bases are TGTGCCAGCAGACCCCAGGGGTTTGAAAAACTGTTTTTT.

The chain employs TRBV18 and TRBJ2-7; D remains ambiguous. CDR1 and CDR2 from the germline V gene are KGHSH and LQKENI. The CDR3 totals 14 residues. The ends were cut back, 3 bases at V and 1 base at J, with 10 bases in the middle. CDR3 residues: CASSPAVTSYEQYF. Here the CDR3 DNA reads TGTGCCAGCTCACCCGCAGTAACATCCTACGAGCAGTACTTC.

The chain combines TRBV5-6 with TRBJ2-5, with 11 nucleotides matching TRBD1. V lost 4 bases and J lost 4; bases outside the gene matches: 9. This CDR3 is built from 16 residues. In germline, CDR1 is SGHDT, CDR2 YYEEEE. CDR3 in DNA: TGTGCCAGCAGCAGGACAGGGGGCGGAGAGAGAGAGACCCAGTACTTC. Protein product: CASSRTGGGERETQYF.

This clone was observed a handful of times. Other DNA sequences of this sample code for an identical CDR3. The V call is TRBV2, the J call TRBJ2-7; 7 nucleotides match TRBD1. CDR3 length: 12 residues. Germline V gene data show CDR1 as SNHLY and CDR2 as FYNNEI. V shed 4 bases, J shed 4 bases, and the junction held 1 base outside the gene matches. The CDR3 coding sequence is TGTGCCAGCAGTGGACAGGGATACGAGCAGTACTTC. Its translation: CASSGQGYEQYF.

The chain has TRBV5-6 and TRBJ2-5; the D is unclear. Germline V gives CDR1 SGHDT, CDR2 YYEEEE. The germline V and J ends were trimmed by 2 bases and 4 bases, with 6 bases remaining between them. The CDR3 consists of 12 residues. The CDR3 sequence is CASSLQTETQYF. In DNA, the CDR3 is TGTGCCAGCAGCTTACAGACAGAGACCCAGTACTTC. The full variable domain, rest sourced from reference TRBV5-6 and TRBJ2-5, is DAGVTQSPTHLIKTRGQQVTLRCSPKSGHDTVSWYQQALGQGPQFIFQYYEEEERQRGNFPDRFSGHQFPNYSSELNVNALLLGDSALYLCASSLQTETQYFGPGTRLLVL.

The gene calls are TRBV30 and TRBJ2-1; 8 bases line up with TRBD2. There are 15 residues in the CDR3. From germline, CDR1 is GTSNPN and CDR2 SVGIG (reference sequence). J lost 5 bases, V lost 0 bases, and 6 bases had no gene match. The CDR3 spells CAWSVRAGADNEQFF. In DNA, the CDR3 is TGTGCCTGGAGTGTACGAGCGGGGGCTGACAATGAGCAGTTCTTC. The variable domain in full, with the rest retrieved from reference TRBV30 and TRBJ2-1, is SQTIHQWPATLVQPVGSPLSLECTVEGTSNPNLYWYRQAAGRGLQLLFYSVGIGQISSEVPQNLSASRPQDRQFILSSKKLLLSDSGFYLCAWSVRAGADNEQFFGPGTRLTVL.

J is TRBJ1-3 and V is TRBV6-4; 8 positions agree with TRBD1. CDR1 is MRHNA and CDR2 is SNTAGT in the germline V gene. The V and J ends lost 6 bases and 1 base, in that order; junction bases with no gene match: 5. The CDR3 runs 15 residues. The CDR3 region is CASRPTGESGNTIYF. The CDR3 DNA reads as TGTGCCAGCAGACCGACAGGGGAGTCTGGAAACACCATATATTTT.

This chain links TRBV11-3 with TRBJ2-7; the D is unclear. The CDR3 extends over 13 amino acids. The germline V and J ends were trimmed by 1 base and 4 bases, with 8 bases remaining between them. CDR1 and CDR2 from the germline V gene are SGHNT and YENEEA. The CDR3 sequence: CASSLGSGYEQYF. In DNA form, the CDR3 reads TGTGCCAGCAGCTTAGGTTCGGGTTACGAGCAGTACTTC.

This chain uses TRBV2 with TRBJ1-4; TRBD1 matches at 8 bases. After removal of 10 bases from V and 4 bases from J, the junction contained 8 bases not matched to a gene. This CDR3 comprises 14 residues. From germline, CDR1 is SNHLY and CDR2 FYNNEI. CDR3: CATQSDRGNEKLFF. The CDR3 coding sequence is TGTGCCACCCAAAGCGACAGGGGTAATGAAAAACTGTTTTTT.

This chain uses TRBV11-2 with TRBJ2-3, with 7 bases identical to TRBD2. V lost 5 bases, J lost 0 bases, and 8 bases stayed unmatched. Germline-derived CDR1 and CDR2 are SGHAT and FQNNGV. CDR3 length: 16 amino acids. The CDR3 sequence: CASSPRTRASTDTQYF. For the CDR3, the DNA is TGTGCCAGCAGCCCCCGGACTAGAGCCAGCACAGATACGCAGTATTTT.

Note on this clone: A junction end diverges from the germline sequence, so it may reflect a read error. V and J are TRBV30 and TRBJ1-2, with D unresolved. The CDR3 consists of 11 residues. Germline V CDR1 and CDR2: GTSNPN, SVGIG (reference sequence). CDR3 sequence (DNA): TGTGCCTGGGACCCTAACTACGGCTACACCTTC. Its protein is CAWDPNYGYTF.

This sequence joins TRBV29-1 and TRBJ2-5; 11 positions match TRBD1. J was trimmed by 5 bases and V by 1 base; bases with no gene match: 6. The germline V gene has CDR1 SQVTM and CDR2 ANQGSEA. This CDR3 spans 15 amino acids. DNA for the CDR3: TGCAGCGTTGAAGGGGTGGGGACAGGGGGGGAGACCCAGTACTTC. Translated: CSVEGVGTGGETQYF.

This clone was detected a few times. The chain combines TRBV6-1 with TRBJ1-2; 9 positions agree with TRBD1. This CDR3 is 15 amino acids long. V lost 6 bases, J lost 1 base, and 6 bases stayed unmatched. CDR1 is MNHNS and CDR2 is SASEGT in the germline V gene. The CDR3, as DNA: TGTGCCAGCAGGAAAGGACAGGGGTTTAACTATGGCTACACCTTC. This sequence encodes CASRKGQGFNYGYTF.

Comments on this clone: Because the CDR3's place on the DNA is in doubt, the DNA is left out and the CDR3 is given as listed by TCRdb. The rearrangement joins TRBV28 to TRBJ2-3; the table's TRBD2 call for D was not verified on the DNA. From its first to its last residue, the CDR3 has 20 amino acids. The germline V gene encodes CDR1 MDHEN and CDR2 SYDVKM. CDR3 in amino acids: CASSSSGPAGLLVGTDTQYF.

V gene TRBV11-2 combines with J gene TRBJ2-3; D may be TRBD2 (7 bases). The germline CDR1 and CDR2 sequences are SGHAT and FQNNGV. The CDR3 covers 15 residues. Trimming took 2 bases from V and 2 from J, leaving 11 bases between them. The CDR3 here is CASSLRGAHTDTQYF. In DNA form, the CDR3 reads TGTGCCAGCAGCTTACGGGGGGCCCACACAGATACGCAGTATTTT.

The chain recombines TRBV19 with TRBJ1-1; TRBD1 matches at 8 bases. Germline-derived CDR1 and CDR2 are LNHDA and SQIVND (reference sequence). The CDR3 loop spans 15 amino acids. With V trimmed by 2 bases and J by 7 bases, 9 bases remained unmatched. In DNA form, the CDR3 reads TGTGCCAGTAGTATATCTGGACAGGGCCTATTTGAAGCTTTCTTT. Its translation is CASSISGQGLFEAFF.

The rearrangement links TRBV7-2 to TRBJ2-7, with TRBD2 matching 11 bases. V was pared by 8 bases and J by 4 bases, with 4 bases of the junction left unmatched. This CDR3 contains 13 residues. CDR1 SGHTA and CDR2 FQGNSA come from the germline V gene. This chain's CDR3 is CASGLAGGYEQYF. CDR3 DNA: TGTGCCAGCGGCCTAGCGGGGGGTTACGAGCAGTACTTC.